The 8 T cell receptor beta chains in this list originate from one sample, sequenced in a study of blood T cell repertoires in COVID-19. Profiling relied on immunoSEQ multiplex PCR, and the TCRdb table lists in-frame clones only, not all of them. The sample carries 65,000 to 75,000 clones, around 75% recorded once. Material for sequencing was peripheral blood. These receptors all stem from a man between 65 and 79 years old with acute or convalescent COVID-19.

The chain is built from TRBV6-6 and TRBJ2-7; 7 bases match TRBD1. The CDR3 is made up of 13 amino acids. Trimming took 5 bases from V and 3 from J; bases not matched to a gene: 4. CDR1 is MNHNY, CDR2 SVGAGI, per germline (reference sequence). This CDR3 reads CASSPGQVYEQYF. In DNA, the CDR3 is TGTGCCAGCAGTCCAGGACAGGTCTACGAGCAGTACTTC.

The genes are TRBV2 and TRBJ2-3, with D possibly matching TRBD2 (6 bases). V lost 5 bases to trimming and J lost 0 bases, with 9 bases between them. Germline CDR1 and CDR2: SNHLY and FYNNEI. The CDR3 runs to 14 residues. In DNA form, the CDR3 reads TGTGCCAGCAGTCGGAGGGTTAGCACAGATACGCAGTATTTT. Amino acid sequence: CASSRRVSTDTQYF.

The chain uses TRBV27 and TRBJ1-4, with TRBD1 identical over 9 bases. The CDR3 extends over 14 amino acids. J was trimmed by 7 bases and V by 6 bases; bases with no gene match: 6. Germline V gene data show CDR1 as MNHEY and CDR2 as SMNVEV (reference sequence). CDR3 amino acids: CASRTGTGSEKLFF. Here the CDR3 DNA reads TGTGCCAGCAGGACCGGGACAGGGAGTGAAAAACTGTTTTTT.

V usage is TRBV10-1 and J usage is TRBJ2-3; D call uncertain. This CDR3 comprises 14 residues. Germline V gene lookup returns CDR1 WNHNN and CDR2 SYGVQD (reference sequence). Trimming left V 4 bases short and J 1 base short, with 9 bases between. In DNA, the CDR3 is TGCGCCAGCAGTGCTAACTCCCGCACAGATACGCAGTATTTT. Translating gives CASSANSRTDTQYF.

The rearrangement links TRBV7-2 to TRBJ1-1; 7 nucleotides agree with TRBD1. The germline V gene has CDR1 SGHTA and CDR2 FQGNSA. V shed 5 bases and J 2 bases; nucleotides not matched to a gene: 5. The CDR3 spans 14 residues. DNA of the CDR3: TGTGCCAGCAGCATGGGACAGCTAAACACTGAAGCTTTCTTT. Amino acid sequence: CASSMGQLNTEAFF.

The V and J genes are TRBV28 and TRBJ1-2; perhaps TRBD1 as D (6 bases). CDR1 is MDHEN and CDR2 is SYDVKM in the germline V gene. The V and J ends lost 5 bases and 1 base respectively, with 17 bases between them. The CDR3 extends over 16 amino acids. CDR3 residues: CASSPQGRARNYGYTF. The CDR3 coding sequence is TGTGCCAGCAGTCCCCAGGGGCGCGCACGTAACTATGGCTACACCTTC.

This rearrangement joins TRBV11-3 to TRBJ2-7; perhaps TRBD1 as D (6 bases). The V and J ends lost 1 base and 4 bases respectively, with 14 bases between them. CDR3 length: 15 amino acids. The germline CDR1 and CDR2 sequences are SGHNT and YENEEA. The CDR3 coding sequence is TGTGCCAGCAGCTTAGCAGGGGCCCCTTCTTACGAGCAGTACTTC. Protein: CASSLAGAPSYEQYF.

The chain links TRBV27 to TRBJ2-5; the match to TRBD1 covers 8 bases. Germline V gene lookup returns CDR1 MNHEY and CDR2 SMNVEV (reference sequence). This CDR3 has 15 amino acids. Germline trimming cut 6 bases from V and 5 bases from J; bases unmatched to any gene: 11. DNA for the CDR3: TGTGCCAGCAGGCAGCCGGGACAGGCGACGGAGACCCAGTACTTC. It codes for CASRQPGQATETQYF.